The 26 T cell receptor beta chains in this list originate from one sample, sequenced in a study of blood T cell repertoires in COVID-19. Profiled with immunoSEQ multiplex PCR; TCRdb holds only in-frame clones, not every one. This sample has hundreds of thousands of clones; approximately 83% occur once, and the top ten carry around 1.3%. Sequences were obtained from peripheral blood. The receptors stem from a woman aged 25 to 39 with COVID-19, enrolled during active disease.

This clone was detected only once. The chain combines TRBV7-3 with TRBJ2-5; D is ambiguous. The length of the CDR3 is 13 residues. The germline V gene has CDR1 SGHTA and CDR2 FQGTGA. The V end lost 4 bases, the J end lost 5 bases, and 11 bases lay between the germline ends. In DNA, the CDR3 is TGTGCCAGCAGCTCTTGGAGAAGTGAGACCCAGTACTTC. Its translation is CASSSWRSETQYF.

The rearrangement links TRBV4-3 to TRBJ1-1, with a possible D match to TRBD1 (5 bases). Germline assignment: CDR1 LGHNA and CDR2 YSLEER. The CDR3 loop spans 17 amino acids. The V end was cut by 0 bases, the J end by 0 bases, with 14 bases between. CDR3 coding DNA: TGCGCCAGCAGCCAAGATACGGGGGGGAACTTGAACACTGAAGCTTTCTTT. Translating gives CASSQDTGGNLNTEAFF.

The CDR3 DNA sequence: TGTGCCAGTAGTATATCAGACAGGCGTTTGAATCAGCCCCAGCATTTT. This encodes CASSISDRRLNQPQHF. This sequence joins TRBV19 and TRBJ1-5; a weak D match, TRBD1 (6 bases). Trimming left V 2 bases short and J 4 bases short, with 15 bases between. The V gene's germline CDR1 is LNHDA and CDR2 SQIVND (reference sequence). The CDR3 runs 16 residues.

The V call is TRBV7-9, the J call TRBJ2-3; 9 bases agree with TRBD2. The trim removed 1 base at V and 0 bases at J, leaving 5 bases unmatched. Germline V gene data show CDR1 as SEHNR and CDR2 as FQNEAQ (reference sequence). This CDR3 is 17 amino acids long. The CDR3 loop reads CASSLGQTSGSTDTQYF. In nucleotides, the CDR3 is TGTGCCAGCAGCTTAGGTCAGACTAGCGGTAGCACAGATACGCAGTATTTT.

CDR3 sequence: CASSEGGTGGNTEAFF. The CDR3 bases are TGTGCCAGCAGTGAGGGGGGGACAGGGGGGAACACTGAAGCTTTCTTT. The chain couples TRBV25-1 to TRBJ1-1; 11 bases are shared with TRBD1. Germline CDR1 reads MGHDK; CDR2 reads SYGVNS. CDR3 size: 16 residues. Trimming took 3 bases from V and 1 from J; bases not matched to a gene: 4. Looking up the rest from reference TRBV25-1 and TRBJ1-1 gives the full variable domain: EADIYQTPRYLVIGTGKKITLECSQTMGHDKMYWYQQDPGMELHLIHYSYGVNSTEKGDLSSESTVSRIRTEHFPLTLESARPSHTSQYLCASSEGGTGGNTEAFFGQGTRLTVV.

The rearrangement joins TRBV27 to TRBJ1-6; D call uncertain. Trimming stripped 6 bases from V and 4 bases from J, with 16 bases between. Germline V lookup: CDR1 MNHEY, CDR2 SMNVEV (reference sequence). The CDR3 is 16 amino acids. CDR3 coding DNA: TGTGCCAGCAGCAGGACGGGTCCGGGATATAATTCACCCCTCCACTTT. Translation gives CASSRTGPGYNSPLHF.

The gene calls are TRBV20-1 and TRBJ2-1, with 10 positions matching TRBD2. With V trimmed by 3 bases and J by 0 bases, 8 bases remained unmatched. The V gene's germline CDR1 is DFQATT and CDR2 SNEGSKA (reference sequence). This CDR3 region has 17 residues. CDR3 sequence reads: CSASGVAGGSSYNEQFF. The CDR3, as DNA: TGCAGTGCTAGTGGAGTAGCGGGAGGTAGCTCCTACAATGAGCAGTTCTTC.

The rearrangement joins TRBV12-3 or TRBV12-4 to TRBJ2-3, with D hard to call. This CDR3 spans 12 amino acids. Trimming left V 4 bases short and J 2 bases short, with 4 bases between. The CDR3, as DNA: TGTGCCAGCAGTTATTACACAGATACGCAGTATTTT. Translated: CASSYYTDTQYF.

The chain carries TRBV7-2 and TRBJ1-4; D call uncertain. The V gene's germline CDR1 is SGHTA and CDR2 FQGNSA. The V gene lost 0 bases and the J gene lost 0 bases, with 14 bases spanning the gap. The CDR3 is 18 residues long. The CDR3 DNA reads TGTGCCAGCAGCTTAGCCCCCCCCTTACTTACAACTAATGAAAAACTGTTTTTT. Translated, it gives CASSLAPPLLTTNEKLFF.

The chain carries TRBV6-5 and TRBJ2-1, with D possibly being TRBD2 (6 bases). Germline values: CDR1 MNHEY, CDR2 SVGAGI. The CDR3 totals 12 residues. V shed 6 bases and J shed 10 bases, with 13 bases lying between them. CDR3 sequence reads: CASRPRLGEQFF. The CDR3, as DNA: TGTGCCAGCAGACCCCGACTAGGCGAGCAGTTCTTC.

The gene calls are TRBV13 and TRBJ1-1; D remains unclear. This CDR3 has 14 amino acids. With 0 bases removed from V and 4 bases from J, the gap between germline ends came to 9 bases. Germline V gene data show CDR1 as PRHDT and CDR2 as FYEKMQ (reference sequence). The CDR3 region is CASSLGGGVTEAFF. DNA for the CDR3: TGTGCCAGCAGCTTAGGCGGTGGTGTCACTGAAGCTTTCTTT.

V gene TRBV15 combines with J gene TRBJ2-3; D may be TRBD2 (6 bases). The V gene lost 4 bases and the J gene lost 2 bases, with 13 bases spanning the gap. CDR1 is LNHNV and CDR2 is YYDKDF in the germline V gene (reference sequence). CDR3 length: 15 residues. The CDR3 DNA is TGTGCCACCAGCATGCGGGGTGGGGTCACAGATACGCAGTATTTT. It specifies CATSMRGGVTDTQYF.

This clone occurred a few times. The chain combines TRBV9 with TRBJ1-1, with a weak D call TRBD1 (5 bases). Trimming took 0 bases from V and 1 from J, leaving 7 bases between them. CDR1 SGDLS and CDR2 YYNGEE come from the germline V gene. The CDR3 spans 14 residues. In nucleotides, the CDR3 is TGTGCCAGCAGCGTAGACGACAGGAACACTGAAGCTTTCTTT. This gives the protein CASSVDDRNTEAFF. Variable domain in full (rest from reference TRBV9 and TRBJ1-1): DSGVTQTPKHLITATGQRVTLRCSPRSGDLSVYWYQQSLDQGLQFLIQYYNGEERAKGNILERFSAQQFPDLHSELNLSSLELGDSALYFCASSVDDRNTEAFFGQGTRLTVV.

This clone has just a few counts. The genes are TRBV11-2 and TRBJ1-5, with D hard to call. The V and J ends lost 0 bases and 1 base respectively, with 7 bases between them. Germline V lookup: CDR1 SGHAT, CDR2 FQNNGV. The CDR3 is made up of 15 amino acids. CDR3 coding DNA: TGTGCCAGCAGCTTAGATCATCAGAGCAATCAGCCCCAGCATTTT. It translates to CASSLDHQSNQPQHF. Full variable domain (rest looked up from reference TRBV11-2 and TRBJ1-5): EAGVAQSPRYKIIEKRQSVAFWCNPISGHATLYWYQQILGQGPKLLIQFQNNGVVDDSQLPKDRFSAERLKGVDSTLKIQPAKLEDSAVYLCASSLDHQSNQPQHFGDGTRLSIL.

The V gene is TRBV7-2, the J gene TRBJ2-3; 7 bases map to TRBD2. Germline V gene lookup returns CDR1 SGHTA and CDR2 FQGNSA. The ends lost 5 bases at V and 3 bases at J; junction bases unmatched: 11. The CDR3 extends over 16 amino acids. As DNA, the CDR3 is TGTGCCAGCAGCAAACCGGGACTAACAGGAACAGATACGCAGTATTTT. As protein: CASSKPGLTGTDTQYF.

This chain uses TRBV5-4 with TRBJ2-3, with D possibly matching TRBD2 (6 bases). The CDR3 is 19 residues long. Deletions cut 3 bases from V and 1 base from J, with 24 bases between. Germline V gene lookup returns CDR1 SGHNT and CDR2 YYREEE (reference sequence). As DNA, the CDR3 is TGTGCCAGCAGCTCACAGGTCTCAATGGGGGGAAAAGGCACAGATACGCAGTATTTT. It is translated as CASSSQVSMGGKGTDTQYF.

This clone occurred once. The V call is TRBV5-6, the J call TRBJ2-1; TRBD2 matches 9 bases. Germline V CDR1 and CDR2: SGHDT, YYEEEE. The V segment lost 4 bases and the J segment 9 bases; nucleotides outside the gene matches: 14. This CDR3 has 16 residues. Here the CDR3 reads CASSAGTSFFRIEQFF. CDR3 DNA sequence: TGTGCCAGCAGCGCCGGGACTAGCTTTTTTAGAATTGAGCAGTTCTTC.

The rearrangement links TRBV6-6 to TRBJ2-2; tentatively, D is TRBD1 (8 bases). Looked up from germline, CDR1 is MNHNY and CDR2 is SVGAGI (reference sequence). The ends were cut back, 2 bases at V and 6 bases at J, with 13 bases in the middle. CDR3 size: 15 residues. The CDR3 loop reads CASSYGTGGAGELFF. CDR3 DNA sequence: TGTGCCAGCAGTTACGGCACAGGGGGGGCCGGGGAGCTGTTTTTT.

The table lists this clone with a count of one. The chain carries TRBV2 and TRBJ2-5; TRBD2 aligns across 15 bases. J was trimmed by 5 bases and V by 8 bases; bases with no gene match: 3. The germline V gene has CDR1 SNHLY and CDR2 FYNNEI. CDR3 size: 14 residues. CDR3 in DNA: TGTGCCAGCCAGGGGACTAGCGGGAGGGAGACCCAGTACTTC. Protein sequence: CASQGTSGRETQYF.

The genes are TRBV19 and TRBJ1-1; no clear D gene. Germline V gene data show CDR1 as LNHDA and CDR2 as SQIVND (reference sequence). Trimming left V 5 bases short and J 4 bases short, with 8 bases between. This CDR3 region has 12 residues. The CDR3 region is CASSFYSTEAFF. The CDR3 DNA reads TGTGCCAGTAGTTTCTACAGCACTGAAGCTTTCTTT.

This chain joins TRBV7-2 and TRBJ2-5; D is ambiguous. The CDR3 is 14 amino acids. Germline V lookup: CDR1 SGHTA, CDR2 FQGNSA. V shed 5 bases and J shed 2 bases, with 12 bases lying between them. The CDR3 coding sequence is TGTGCCAGCAGCCCCCGACCAGGACAAGAGACCCAGTACTTC. Translated, it gives CASSPRPGQETQYF.

The rearrangement uses TRBV5-1 and TRBJ1-6; D may be TRBD1 (6 bases). The CDR3 runs 16 residues. Trimming removed 4 bases from V and 7 bases from J, with 18 bases in between. Germline V CDR1 and CDR2: SGHRS, YFSETQ. CDR3 nucleotides: TGCGCCAGCAGCCCCAGCGGGACATCCCAGAATTCACCCCTCCACTTT. This encodes CASSPSGTSQNSPLHF.

Concerning this clone: This specimen includes other DNA sequences encoding the same CDR3. J is TRBJ2-2 and V is TRBV9, with D perhaps matching TRBD2 (6 bases). V shed 0 bases and J shed 0 bases, with 6 bases lying between them. Per the germline V gene, CDR1 is SGDLS and CDR2 is YYNGEE. This CDR3 comprises 15 residues. The chain's CDR3 is CASSVAGANTGELFF. CDR3 nucleotides: TGTGCCAGCAGCGTAGCGGGAGCGAACACCGGGGAGCTGTTTTTT.

This clone was recorded only once. The genes are TRBV19 and TRBJ2-7; tentative D call: TRBD2 (5 bases). CDR3 length: 15 residues. Germline V gives CDR1 LNHDA, CDR2 SQIVND (reference sequence). The V and J ends lost 3 bases and 0 bases respectively, with 12 bases between them. In nucleotides, the CDR3 is TGTGCCAGTAGTATTAGTCGAGGGCTCTCCTACGAGCAGTACTTC. This translates into CASSISRGLSYEQYF.

V is TRBV2 and J is TRBJ1-3; TRBD1 might be the D (5 bases). The CDR3 loop spans 16 amino acids. V lost 4 bases and J lost 4, with 17 bases in between. Germline lookup yields CDR1 SNHLY and CDR2 FYNNEI. The CDR3, as DNA: TGTGCCAGCAGTGTTGGGGCCGGCAGACACGGAAACACCATATATTTT. Translating it yields CASSVGAGRHGNTIYF.

V usage is TRBV30 and J usage is TRBJ2-7; a possible D gene is TRBD1 (5 bases). There are 12 residues in the CDR3. Germline CDR1 reads GTSNPN; CDR2 reads SVGIG (reference sequence). V gave up 2 bases and J gave up 6 bases, with 11 bases separating them. This CDR3 is CAWSLPGREQYF. CDR3 nucleotides: TGTGCCTGGAGTCTCCCAGGGCGCGAGCAGTACTTC. The whole variable domain, filled in from reference TRBV30 and TRBJ2-7, reads SQTIHQWPATLVQPVGSPLSLECTVEGTSNPNLYWYRQAAGRGLQLLFYSVGIGQISSEVPQNLSASRPQDRQFILSSKKLLLSDSGFYLCAWSLPGREQYFGPGTRLTVT.